Below, 30 T cell receptor beta chains from the same sample are listed, as sequenced in a study of T cells in localized non-small cell lung cancer. Generated by immunoSEQ multiplex PCR, the TCRdb table keeps only in-frame clones and is missing some. The table shows 2,700 or so clones, with roughly 30% occurring only once. Sample: lung tumor tissue, taken before any cancer treatment. Every receptor here comes from a female donor of 60 years or more with stage I lung adenocarcinoma.

This clone was recorded a few times. The chain carries TRBV19 and TRBJ1-1; D unclear. Trimming took off 6 bases at V and 1 base at J, with 18 bases between the two ends. The germline V gene has CDR1 LNHDA and CDR2 SQIVND (reference sequence). This CDR3 is 16 amino acids long. The CDR3: CASRPGSGGSNTEAFF. DNA for the CDR3: TGTGCCAGTAGGCCCGGGTCAGGAGGGTCGAACACTGAAGCTTTCTTT.

V usage is TRBV11-3 and J usage is TRBJ2-5, with TRBD2 as a possible D gene (6 bases). Trimming shortened V by 2 bases and J by 2 bases, and 12 bases separated the two germline ends. Germline CDR1 is SGHNT and CDR2 is YENEEA. The CDR3 totals 15 residues. This CDR3 reads CASSLRGSEQETQYF. The CDR3 nucleotides read TGTGCCAGCAGCTTACGGGGGAGCGAGCAAGAGACCCAGTACTTC.

The chain employs TRBV19 and TRBJ1-2; D gene unclear. The CDR3 sequence is 16 residues long. Germline-derived CDR1 and CDR2 are LNHDA and SQIVND (reference sequence). V was trimmed by 3 bases and J by 3 bases, leaving 17 bases between them. The CDR3: CASSISDWHLDYGYTF. The CDR3 DNA is TGTGCCAGTAGTATCTCTGACTGGCACCTCGACTATGGCTACACCTTC.

The J gene is TRBJ2-3, the V gene TRBV6-8; D call uncertain. The CDR3 has 12 residues. Germline V gene sequence: CDR1 MNHGY, CDR2 SAAAGT. Trimming took 3 bases from V and 8 from J, leaving 9 bases between them. Here the CDR3 reads CASSYVESTQYF. The DNA of the CDR3 is TGTGCCAGCAGTTATGTGGAAAGTACGCAGTATTTT.

This chain uses TRBV19 with TRBJ2-5, with D tentatively TRBD2 (5 bases). Trimming shortened V by 6 bases and J by 4 bases, and 12 bases separated the two germline ends. Germline lookup yields CDR1 LNHDA and CDR2 SQIVND (reference sequence). CDR3 length: 13 residues. CDR3: CASRTTWGETQYF. The CDR3 DNA reads TGTGCCAGTAGGACTACATGGGGAGAGACCCAGTACTTC.

This clone was picked up a small number of times. The chain carries TRBV5-1 and TRBJ2-1; D might be TRBD2 (6 bases). The CDR3 is made up of 14 amino acids. CDR1 and CDR2 (germline): SGHRS, YFSETQ. V dropped 6 bases and J dropped 1 base, with 11 bases sitting between them. This CDR3 reads CASTSGGSYNEQFF. The CDR3 DNA follows: TGCGCCAGCACGTCCGGGGGATCCTACAATGAGCAGTTCTTC. The variable domain in full, with the rest retrieved from reference TRBV5-1 and TRBJ2-1, is KAGVTQTPRYLIKTRGQQVTLSCSPISGHRSVSWYQQTPGQGLQFLFEYFSETQRNKGNFPGRFSGRQFSNSRSEMNVSTLELGDSALYLCASTSGGSYNEQFFGPGTRLTVL.

This clone was detected a few times. The V call is TRBV6-4, the J call TRBJ2-4; 11 nucleotides align to TRBD2. Germline V gene data show CDR1 as MRHNA and CDR2 as SNTAGT. V shed 3 bases, J shed 4 bases, and the junction held 5 bases outside the gene matches. The CDR3 has 16 amino acids. Written as DNA, the CDR3 is TGTGCCAGCAGTGAAGGGCTAGCGGGAGGAAAAAACATTCAGTACTTC. It yields the protein CASSEGLAGGKNIQYF.

In this sample, this clone turned up a few times. The chain combines TRBV11-3 with TRBJ2-2, with D maybe TRBD1 (5 bases). V lost 3 bases and J lost 6, with 11 bases in between. The CDR3 runs 14 residues. The V gene's germline CDR1 is SGHNT and CDR2 YENEEA. CDR3 protein: CASSFARAAGELFF. The CDR3 DNA reads TGTGCCAGCAGCTTTGCCAGGGCGGCCGGGGAGCTGTTTTTT.

The sample holds a few counts of this clone. This chain uses TRBV11-3 with TRBJ1-1, with D hard to call. Looked up from germline, CDR1 is SGHNT and CDR2 is YENEEA. Trimming took off 5 bases at V and 1 base at J, with 11 bases between the two ends. This CDR3 comprises 14 residues. The CDR3 spells CASSPGWENTEAFF. CDR3 nucleotide sequence: TGTGCCAGCAGCCCAGGCTGGGAGAACACTGAAGCTTTCTTT.

This sequence joins TRBV10-1 and TRBJ1-1; no firm D call. The germline V gene has CDR1 WNHNN and CDR2 SYGVQD (reference sequence). Trimming removed 0 bases at V and 5 bases at J, with 7 bases between. This CDR3 contains 13 residues. CDR3 region: CASSESAVTEAFF. The CDR3 DNA follows: TGCGCCAGCAGTGAGTCTGCGGTGACTGAAGCTTTCTTT.

This clone was detected a few times. The chain links TRBV2 to TRBJ2-3; TRBD1 might be the D (6 bases). This CDR3 has 14 residues. Germline CDR1 and CDR2: SNHLY and FYNNEI. Trimming shortened V by 4 bases and J by 1 base, and 9 bases separated the two germline ends. CDR3 sequence: CASSGTARTDTQYF. The CDR3 nucleotides read TGTGCCAGCAGTGGGACAGCCCGCACAGATACGCAGTATTTT.

The chain has TRBV19 and TRBJ2-6; 7 bases line up with TRBD1. This CDR3 is 14 amino acids long. V was pared by 7 bases and J by 9 bases, with 9 bases of the junction left unmatched. The germline V gene has CDR1 LNHDA and CDR2 SQIVND (reference sequence). The DNA for the CDR3 is TGTGCCAGTACCACCCAGGGGGTAGTCAACGTCCTGACTTTC. Amino acids: CASTTQGVVNVLTF.

By frequency in the sample, this clone is medium-sized. The chain combines TRBV11-3 with TRBJ1-1, with a tentative D call TRBD1 (6 bases). V dropped 3 bases and J dropped 5 bases, with 13 bases sitting between them. The CDR3 contains 14 residues. Germline lookup yields CDR1 SGHNT and CDR2 YENEEA. The CDR3 loop reads CASSFSAGATEAFF. The DNA of the CDR3 is TGTGCCAGCAGCTTTTCGGCAGGGGCAACTGAAGCTTTCTTT. Looking up the rest from reference TRBV11-3 and TRBJ1-1 gives the full variable domain: EAGVVQSPRYKIIEKKQPVAFWCNPISGHNTLYWYLQNLGQGPELLIRYENEEAVDDSQLPKDRFSAERLKGVDSTLKIQPAELGDSAVYLCASSFSAGATEAFFGQGTRLTVV.

J is TRBJ2-1 and V is TRBV18, with TRBD2 matching 9 bases. V trimming: 3 bases; J trimming: 5 bases; junction bases outside the gene matches: 5. Germline CDR1 and CDR2: KGHSH and LQKENI. This CDR3 region has 15 residues. CDR3 protein: CASSPSGSQDNEQFF. Here the CDR3 DNA reads TGTGCCAGCTCACCTAGCGGGAGTCAAGACAATGAGCAGTTCTTC.

The chain has TRBV19 and TRBJ1-1; tentative D call: TRBD1 (6 bases). Between the trimmed V and J ends, which lost 9 bases and 1 base, there was a span of 15 bases. The CDR3 totals 14 residues. Germline V gene sequence: CDR1 LNHDA, CDR2 SQIVND (reference sequence). The CDR3 region has the DNA TGTGCCAGCGGCATACTACAGGGGAACACTGAAGCTTTCTTT. Translated: CASGILQGNTEAFF.

The chain links TRBV18 to TRBJ2-2, with TRBD2 matching 10 bases. The CDR3 is 15 amino acids. J gave up 5 bases and V 8 bases, and 8 bases lay outside the gene matches. Germline-derived CDR1 and CDR2 are KGHSH and LQKENI. The CDR3 loop is CASQGLAGVTGELFF. The CDR3 nucleotides read TGTGCCAGCCAAGGGCTAGCGGGAGTAACCGGGGAGCTGTTTTTT.

This clone appeared once. The chain carries TRBV18 and TRBJ1-1, with TRBD1 identical over 7 bases. The V and J ends lost 0 bases and 1 base, in that order; junction bases with no gene match: 2. Per germline, CDR1 KGHSH and CDR2 LQKENI. There are 15 residues in the CDR3. CDR3: CASSPPRDRNTEAFF. CDR3 sequence (DNA): TGTGCCAGCTCACCACCACGGGACAGGAACACTGAAGCTTTCTTT.

The gene calls are TRBV28 and TRBJ2-7; TRBD1 aligns across 8 bases. CDR1 is MDHEN, CDR2 SYDVKM, per germline. V was clipped by 5 bases and J by 8 bases; unmatched bases: 5. This CDR3 region has 12 residues. CDR3 bases: TGTGCCAGCAGTGACAGGGGCCGCCAGCAGTACGTC. This translates into CASSDRGRQQYV.

This clone was counted only a few times. This chain joins TRBV6-8 and TRBJ2-5, with D uncertain. CDR1 MNHGY and CDR2 SAAAGT come from the germline V gene. The CDR3 length is 15 residues. V was pared by 7 bases and J by 3 bases, with 18 bases between. The CDR3 region has the DNA TGTGCCAGCACCCAAACGAGAGCCGTTAAAGAGACCCAGTACTTC. It is translated as CASTQTRAVKETQYF.

This clone was detected only a few times. The V call is TRBV11-3, the J call TRBJ1-2, with unresolved D. V was cut by 5 bases and J by 1 base, with 11 bases left in between. The CDR3 totals 14 residues. Germline V gives CDR1 SGHNT, CDR2 YENEEA. CDR3 coding DNA: TGTGCCAGCAGCGCCGGCTATCTTAACTATGGCTACACCTTC. Translation: CASSAGYLNYGYTF.

This chain connects TRBV30 to TRBJ2-3, with 11 bases lining up with TRBD1. The CDR3 spans 13 residues. Germline V CDR1 and CDR2: GTSNPN, SVGIG (reference sequence). Trimming took 3 bases from V and 9 from J; bases not matched to a gene: 5. The CDR3 nucleotides are TGTGCCTGGAGACTCGGACAGGGGGCAACGCAGTATTTT. Protein sequence: CAWRLGQGATQYF.

The chain combines TRBV28 with TRBJ2-5; TRBD2 matches at 10 bases. Germline V gene sequence: CDR1 MDHEN, CDR2 SYDVKM. This CDR3 region has 13 residues. J was trimmed by 9 bases and V by 5 bases; bases with no gene match: 6. DNA for the CDR3: TGTGCCAGCAGTGATGGACTAGCGGCAGCCCAGTACTTC. It yields the protein CASSDGLAAAQYF.

This clone was observed a handful of times. The chain joins TRBV30 to TRBJ1-2, with a tentative D call TRBD1 (5 bases). This CDR3 has 14 residues. Germline V gene data show CDR1 as GTSNPN and CDR2 as SVGIG (reference sequence). Trimming took off 2 bases at V and 8 bases at J, with 18 bases between the two ends. The CDR3 here is CAWSPRITGVGYTF. Here the CDR3 DNA reads TGTGCCTGGAGTCCCCGAATTACAGGAGTGGGCTACACCTTC.

V usage is TRBV9 and J usage is TRBJ2-4; 9 nucleotides agree with TRBD1. The CDR3 has 14 amino acids. V dropped 7 bases and J dropped 0; count of bases not matched to a gene: 2. Germline assignment: CDR1 SGDLS and CDR2 YYNGEE. For the CDR3, the DNA is TGTGCCAGCGGGACAGGGTTAGCCAAAAACATTCAGTACTTC. This encodes CASGTGLAKNIQYF.

This clone was observed a handful of times. The rearrangement uses TRBV1 and TRBJ2-1; TRBD1, the table's D call, was not compared with the DNA. TRBV1 is a pseudogene locus. The CDR3 consists of 17 residues. CDR3 DNA sequence: TGCGCCAGCAGCCAAGCTGACGGGCAGGGTGGCTACAATGAGCAGTTCTTC. Its protein is CASSQADGQGGYNEQFF.

By share, this clone counts as medium-sized (0.01 to 0.1%). The chain carries TRBV6-8 and TRBJ1-4; tentative D call: TRBD1 (6 bases). Trimming removed 6 bases from V and 6 bases from J, with 17 bases in between. The CDR3 runs to 15 residues. Germline V gene data show CDR1 as MNHGY and CDR2 as SAAAGT. The CDR3 bases are TGTGCCAGCAGGGAGTCAGGGGTTTATGATGAAAAACTGTTTTTT. This codes for CASRESGVYDEKLFF.

This chain uses TRBV19 with TRBJ1-4; 7 positions agree with TRBD1. CDR3 length: 15 residues. Germline V gene lookup returns CDR1 LNHDA and CDR2 SQIVND (reference sequence). J gave up 3 bases and V 5 bases, and 6 bases lay outside the gene matches. The CDR3 here is CASSRGGQSNEKLFF. CDR3 bases: TGTGCCAGTAGTCGGGGGGGACAGTCTAATGAAAAACTGTTTTTT.

This clone was observed a handful of times. This chain links TRBV29-1 with TRBJ2-1; tentative D call: TRBD1 (8 bases). CDR1 and CDR2 (germline): SQVTM, ANQGSEA. The length of the CDR3 is 15 residues. The V end was cut by 6 bases, the J end by 4 bases, with 19 bases between. CDR3 bases: TGCAGCGTCCCCCAGGGGGCTAGCGGTTACAATGAGCAGTTCTTC. Translation: CSVPQGASGYNEQFF.

The CDR3 region has the DNA TGCGCCAGCAGCTTGCAGGGAATCTCCTACAATGAGCAGTTCTTC. Amino acid sequence: CASSLQGISYNEQFF. The V and J genes are TRBV5-1 and TRBJ2-1; tentatively, D is TRBD1 (5 bases). Germline loops: CDR1 SGHRS, CDR2 YFSETQ. The CDR3 is 15 amino acids. Trimming pared 1 base from V and 0 bases from J, leaving 8 bases between. Complete variable domain (other parts from reference TRBV5-1 and TRBJ2-1): KAGVTQTPRYLIKTRGQQVTLSCSPISGHRSVSWYQQTPGQGLQFLFEYFSETQRNKGNFPGRFSGRQFSNSRSEMNVSTLELGDSALYLCASSLQGISYNEQFFGPGTRLTVL.

The chain carries TRBV4-1 and TRBJ2-2; D unresolved. From germline, CDR1 is MGHRA and CDR2 YSYEKL. The CDR3 extends over 16 amino acids. Trimming took 1 base from V and 6 from J, leaving 15 bases between them. The CDR3 DNA reads TGCGCCAGCAGCCAAGGGAACCCTCGGGTGGCCGGGGAGCTGTTTTTT. This gives the protein CASSQGNPRVAGELFF.